These 23 T cell receptor beta chains were sequenced from one sample in a study of T-cell memory formation after mild COVID-19. TCRdb analysed the 5' RACE reads with MiXCR anew, one entry per CDR3 protein. The table includes 89,000 or so distinct CDR3 sequences, about 13% detected once. The sequenced sample was PBMCs or a T cell subset sorted from them (not recorded which). These receptors came from a man in his late teens or twenties who had mild COVID-19 (a few samples of this study predate the infection). Cell type and time point are not known.

This clonotype was observed a handful of times. V and J are TRBV12-3 or TRBV12-4 and TRBJ2-5; 9 bases fit TRBD2. With 8 bases clipped from V and 5 bases from J, the junction kept 6 bases outside the gene matches. This CDR3 has 13 amino acids. The CDR3 DNA is TGTGCCAGCGGTAGCGGGGGAAGGGAGACCCAGTACTTC. The encoded protein is CASGSGGRETQYF.

The rearrangement links TRBV28 to TRBJ2-1; maybe TRBD2 (5 bases). Germline V gene lookup returns CDR1 MDHEN and CDR2 SYDVKM. Trimming left V 7 bases short and J 9 bases short, with 19 bases between. The CDR3 runs 14 residues. The CDR3 sequence is CASTSDGGWSEQFF. CDR3 sequence (DNA): TGTGCCAGCACCTCGGACGGCGGGTGGAGTGAGCAGTTCTTC.

This clonotype was observed a few times. The V and J genes are TRBV7-8 and TRBJ2-2, with D maybe TRBD2 (6 bases). With 4 bases removed from V and 2 bases from J, the gap between germline ends came to 14 bases. The CDR3 is 16 amino acids. CDR1 and CDR2 from the germline V gene are SGHVS and FQNEAQ. CDR3 residues: CASSSYGTHNTGELFF. CDR3 nucleotide sequence: TGTGCCAGCAGCTCATACGGGACTCATAACACCGGGGAGCTGTTTTTT. The complete variable domain, with remaining parts taken from reference TRBV7-8 and TRBJ2-2, reads GAGVSQSPRYKVAKRGQDVALRCDPISGHVSLFWYQQALGQGPEFLTYFQNEAQLDKSGLPSDRFFAERPEGSVSTLKIQRTQQEDSAVYLCASSSYGTHNTGELFFGEGSRLTVL.

This clonotype was observed a few times. The genes are TRBV4-1 and TRBJ2-1, with TRBD2 matching over 10 bases. V lost 3 bases and J lost 0; bases outside the gene matches: 11. This CDR3 has 19 amino acids. Germline V gene lookup returns CDR1 MGHRA and CDR2 YSYEKL. DNA for the CDR3: TGCGCCAGCAGCCATGAGCCTAGCGGGGGCCGCAGCTCCTACAATGAGCAGTTCTTC. This codes for CASSHEPSGGRSSYNEQFF.

The chain is built from TRBV30 and TRBJ2-7; perhaps D is TRBD1 or TRBD2 (5 bases each). Germline CDR1 is GTSNPN and CDR2 is SVGIG (reference sequence). This CDR3 contains 14 residues. CDR3 nucleotide sequence: TGTGCTACCACCCGGTTTTGGGGGTCGAGCGAGCAGTACTTC. Its translation is CATTRFWGSSEQYF.

The sample holds a few counts of this clonotype. The gene calls are TRBV5-1 and TRBJ2-5, with 7 bases lining up with TRBD2. V was clipped by 3 bases and J by 0 bases; unmatched bases: 2. The CDR3 length is 14 residues. The germline gives CDR1 SGHRS, CDR2 YFSETQ. CDR3: CASSWSGNQETQYF. The DNA of the CDR3 is TGCGCCAGCAGCTGGAGCGGGAACCAAGAGACCCAGTACTTC.

The V call is TRBV28, the J call TRBJ2-1; D assignment may be TRBD1 or TRBD2 (6 bases each). This CDR3 comprises 15 residues. Germline CDR1 MDHEN, CDR2 SYDVKM. The germline V and J ends were trimmed by 2 bases and 7 bases, with 15 bases remaining between them. In nucleotides, the CDR3 is TGTGCCAGCAGTTTACTTTCGGGGGCTCTGAATGAGCAGTTCTTC. Encoded protein: CASSLLSGALNEQFF.

This clonotype was detected a few times. V is TRBV7-2 and J is TRBJ2-5; 9 nucleotides line up with TRBD2. The CDR3 is 17 amino acids. Germline values: CDR1 SGHTA, CDR2 FQGNSA. Unmatched junction bases numbered 12, after V lost 3 bases and J lost 4 bases. Written as DNA, the CDR3 is TGTGCCAGCAGCTTTTTGTTAGCGGGGGAGGTTGGAGAGACCCAGTACTTC. The encoded protein is CASSFLLAGEVGETQYF.

The chain is built from TRBV6-2 or TRBV6-3 and TRBJ2-7; possible D gene TRBD2, 5 bases. Trimming removed 6 bases at V and 3 bases at J, with 15 bases between. The CDR3 has 14 amino acids. Germline V gives CDR1 MNHEY, CDR2 SVGEGT. The CDR3 region has the DNA TGTGCCAGCAGGGCGGGCGTGGTTCACTACGAGCAGTACTTC. It codes for CASRAGVVHYEQYF.

This chain uses TRBV5-1 with TRBJ2-3; D is undetermined. The germline V gene encodes CDR1 SGHRS and CDR2 YFSETQ. The CDR3 totals 15 residues. Trimming pared 1 base from V and 3 bases from J, leaving 12 bases between. In nucleotides, the CDR3 is TGCGCCAGCAGCTTGAGGGCCCCGGCTACAGATACGCAGTATTTT. Amino acids: CASSLRAPATDTQYF.

This clonotype was recorded a few times. This chain links TRBV7-2 with TRBJ2-7; 8 nucleotides align to TRBD1. Trimming removed 4 bases from V and 6 bases from J; junction bases left unmatched: 2. CDR3 length: 12 residues. The V gene's germline CDR1 is SGHTA and CDR2 FQGNSA. The CDR3 is CASSSTGGEQYV. Written as DNA, the CDR3 is TGTGCCAGCAGCTCCACAGGGGGCGAGCAGTACGTC.

The sample holds a few counts of this clonotype. The genes are TRBV9 and TRBJ2-1, with D maybe TRBD2 (5 bases). Germline V gives CDR1 SGDLS, CDR2 YYNGEE. Between the trimmed V and J ends, which lost 5 bases and 9 bases, there was a span of 12 bases. The CDR3 is 12 amino acids. In DNA form, the CDR3 reads TGTGCCAGCAGAGATCCTGGAGGTGAGCAGTTCTTC. This codes for CASRDPGGEQFF.

V and J are TRBV6-1 and TRBJ2-3; TRBD2 agrees at 7 bases. V lost 8 bases to trimming and J lost 4 bases; unmatched junction nucleotides: 12. The CDR3 has 15 amino acids. Germline V gene data show CDR1 as MNHNS and CDR2 as SASEGT. The CDR3 DNA reads TGTGCCAGCGACGCCCTTTGGGGGGGGGCAGATACGCAGTATTTT. It translates to CASDALWGGADTQYF.

This clonotype turned up a few times. The chain has TRBV6-2 or TRBV6-3 and TRBJ2-1; 8 bases line up with TRBD1. Trimming at V came to 6 bases and at J to 1 base, leaving 5 bases not matched to a gene. The CDR3 has 15 amino acids. The V gene's germline CDR1 is MNHEY and CDR2 SVGEGT. CDR3: CASSSTGGSYNEQFF. CDR3 in DNA: TGTGCCAGCAGCTCAACAGGGGGATCCTACAATGAGCAGTTCTTC.

The chain carries TRBV13 and TRBJ2-3; 12 bases match TRBD2. This CDR3 has 14 amino acids. The ends lost 5 bases at V and 10 bases at J; junction bases unmatched: 7. Germline assignment: CDR1 PRHDT and CDR2 FYEKMQ (reference sequence). CDR3 DNA sequence: TGTGCCAGCAGCCCCCGGACTAGCGGGGCCGCGCAGTATTTT. This codes for CASSPRTSGAAQYF.

V usage is TRBV13 and J usage is TRBJ1-1; 9 bases are a match to TRBD1. V dropped 5 bases and J dropped 5; count of bases not matched to a gene: 3. Germline-derived CDR1 and CDR2 are PRHDT and FYEKMQ (reference sequence). This CDR3 is built from 13 residues. This chain's CDR3 is CASSDRGETEAFF. In DNA form, the CDR3 reads TGTGCCAGCAGCGACAGGGGGGAAACTGAAGCTTTCTTT. Variable domain in full (rest from reference TRBV13 and TRBJ1-1): AAGVIQSPRHLIKEKRETATLKCYPIPRHDTVYWYQQGPGQDPQFLISFYEKMQSDKGSIPDRFSAQQFSDYHSELNMSSLELGDSALYFCASSDRGETEAFFGQGTRLTVV.

This clonotype was detected only a few times. The gene calls are TRBV7-6 and TRBJ2-1; D may be TRBD2 (6 bases). V was pared by 6 bases and J by 8 bases, with 14 bases between. Germline V lookup: CDR1 SGHVS, CDR2 FNYEAQ. The CDR3 consists of 13 residues. The CDR3 nucleotides are TGTGCCAGCAGGACCGGGAGATCCGATGAGCAGTTCTTC. It is translated as CASRTGRSDEQFF.

This clonotype was seen a few times. V gene TRBV4-1 combines with J gene TRBJ2-1; D might be TRBD2 (5 bases). The V end lost 4 bases, the J end lost 3 bases, and 16 bases lay between the germline ends. The CDR3 has 16 residues. The germline V gene has CDR1 MGHRA and CDR2 YSYEKL. In nucleotides, the CDR3 is TGCGCCAGCAGCCCGACCGGCCCCGGGAACTACAATGAGCAGTTCTTC. It is translated as CASSPTGPGNYNEQFF.

DNA of the CDR3: TGTGCCAGCAGCCCGCTACACGTCGGGGGTGAAAAACTGTTTTTT. Translated, it gives CASSPLHVGGEKLFF. V is TRBV7-9 and J is TRBJ1-4; possible D gene TRBD1, 5 bases. The germline CDR1 and CDR2 sequences are SEHNR and FQNEAQ (reference sequence). The CDR3 sequence is 15 residues long. Trimming left V 5 bases short and J 7 bases short, with 17 bases between.

This sequence joins TRBV12-3 or TRBV12-4 and TRBJ1-5; D is uncertain. The CDR3 length is 14 residues. Trimming took off 6 bases at V and 0 bases at J, with 9 bases between the two ends. The CDR3 nucleotides are TGTGCCAGCAGGGAGGGTTTTAGCAATCAGCCCCAGCATTTT. The encoded protein is CASREGFSNQPQHF.

This clonotype was found many times. The rearrangement links TRBV9 to TRBJ1-1; the D gene is possibly TRBD1 (5 bases). This CDR3 has 15 residues. V was clipped by 0 bases and J by 4 bases, with 13 bases between them. Germline CDR1 SGDLS, CDR2 YYNGEE. The CDR3 sequence: CASSVGSPGTTEAFF. The CDR3 DNA is TGTGCCAGCAGCGTAGGCAGCCCAGGGACCACTGAAGCTTTCTTT.

The J gene is TRBJ2-1, the V gene TRBV20-1, with D possibly being TRBD2 (6 bases). The CDR3 has 11 amino acids. Germline V gene lookup returns CDR1 DFQATT and CDR2 SNEGSKA (reference sequence). V was clipped by 5 bases and J by 9 bases, with 11 bases between them. Written as DNA, the CDR3 is TGCAGTGCTCTTCCGCGGGGTGAGCAGTTCTTC. Translation gives CSALPRGEQFF.

The rearrangement uses TRBV27 and TRBJ2-2; 7 positions agree with TRBD1. The CDR3 loop spans 13 amino acids. Looked up from germline, CDR1 is MNHEY and CDR2 is SMNVEV (reference sequence). The ends lost 8 bases at V and 4 bases at J; junction bases unmatched: 4. Here the CDR3 DNA reads TGTGCCAGCCGATACAGGGGCACCGGGGAGCTGTTTTTT. It codes for CASRYRGTGELFF.